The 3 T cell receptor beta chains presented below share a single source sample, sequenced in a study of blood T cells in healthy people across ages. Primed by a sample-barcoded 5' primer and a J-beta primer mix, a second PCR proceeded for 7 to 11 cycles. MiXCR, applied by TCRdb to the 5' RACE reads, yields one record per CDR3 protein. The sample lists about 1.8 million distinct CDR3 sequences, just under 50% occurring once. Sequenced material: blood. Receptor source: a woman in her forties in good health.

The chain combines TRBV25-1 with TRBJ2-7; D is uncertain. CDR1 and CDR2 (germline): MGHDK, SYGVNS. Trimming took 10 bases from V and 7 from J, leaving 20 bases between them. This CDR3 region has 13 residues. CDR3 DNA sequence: TGTGCCACCATTACGACCTCCTACAATGAGCAGTACTTC. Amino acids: CATITTSYNEQYF.

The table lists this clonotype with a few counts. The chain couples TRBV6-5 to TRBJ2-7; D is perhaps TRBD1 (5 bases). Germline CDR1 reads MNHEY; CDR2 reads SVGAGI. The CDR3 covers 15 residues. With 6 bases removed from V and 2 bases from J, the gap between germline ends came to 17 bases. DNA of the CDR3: TGTGCCAGCAGAACGCAGGGTGGTGGCCCCTACGAGCAGTACTTC. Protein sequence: CASRTQGGGPYEQYF.

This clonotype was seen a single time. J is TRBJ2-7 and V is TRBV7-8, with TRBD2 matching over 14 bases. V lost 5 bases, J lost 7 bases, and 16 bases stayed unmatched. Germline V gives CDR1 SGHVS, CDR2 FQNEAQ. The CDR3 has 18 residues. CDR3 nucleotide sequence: TGTGCCAGCAGCGAGGGACTAGCGGGGGCCAACCAATACAATGAGCAGTACTTC. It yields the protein CASSEGLAGANQYNEQYF.